These 26 T cell receptor beta chains were sequenced from one sample in a study of T cell repertoires in cytomegalovirus infection. No antigen has been identified for these receptors. TCRdb itself ran the reads through MiXCR, one entry per CDR3 protein. There are 200,000 or so distinct CDR3 sequences in the sample; roughly two fifths occur only once, and about 60% lies in the top ten. The material was CD8+ T cells from cultured PBMCs, obtained from culture after CMV antigen stimulation. All receptors come from a human donor in good health (CMV status not recorded). Some clones in this sample may be carry-over from other donors' samples.

This clonotype was detected once. The rearrangement joins TRBV6-1 to TRBJ2-2; D unresolved. The V gene lost 0 bases and the J gene lost 8 bases, with 7 bases spanning the gap. Germline CDR1 reads MNHNS; CDR2 reads SASEGT. There are 13 residues in the CDR3. DNA for the CDR3: TGTGCCAGCAGTGAAGCTGAGAGGGGGGAGCTGTTTTTT. The encoded protein is CASSEAERGELFF.

This clonotype was observed a handful of times. The chain uses TRBV4-1 and TRBJ2-7; D ambiguous. V was shortened by 4 bases and J by 3 bases, with 16 bases between the two germline ends. Germline V lookup: CDR1 MGHRA, CDR2 YSYEKL. The CDR3 has 15 amino acids. The CDR3 reads CASSLSSQPLYEQYF. The CDR3 DNA is TGCGCCAGCAGCCTTAGTTCCCAACCCCTCTACGAGCAGTACTTC.

This clonotype appeared a few times. The CDR3 nucleotides are TGTGCCAGCAGCTCGGGACTAGCGGGGGGGCCCGACTACGAGCAGTACTTC. This codes for CASSSGLAGGPDYEQYF. J is TRBJ2-7 and V is TRBV7-6; 16 nucleotides agree with TRBD2. V trimming: 4 bases; J trimming: 3 bases; junction bases outside the gene matches: 6. Germline CDR1 is SGHVS and CDR2 is FNYEAQ. CDR3 length: 17 amino acids. Full variable domain (rest looked up from reference TRBV7-6 and TRBJ2-7): GAGVSQSPRYKVTKRGQDVALRCDPISGHVSLYWYRQALGQGPEFLTYFNYEAQQDKSGLPNDRFSAERPEGSISTLTIQRTEQRDSAMYRCASSSGLAGGPDYEQYFGPGTRLTVT.

This clonotype was detected only a few times. As DNA, the CDR3 is TGTGCCAGCAGCGTACCACGGACTGGGGCCAACGTCCTGACTTTC. As protein: CASSVPRTGANVLTF. This chain connects TRBV9 to TRBJ2-6; D ambiguous. V was clipped by 1 base and J by 2 bases, with 7 bases between them. The CDR3 is 15 amino acids. Germline CDR1 reads SGDLS; CDR2 reads YYNGEE.

Ten or more counts support this clonotype. This chain links TRBV4-2 with TRBJ2-7, with a tentative D call TRBD1 (5 bases). The CDR3 runs to 16 residues. Trimming took 0 bases from V and 1 from J, leaving 13 bases between them. Germline loops: CDR1 LGHNA, CDR2 YNFKEQ. The CDR3 DNA is TGTGCCAGCAGCCAAGATGAAAGGGGCAGATCCTACGAGCAGTACTTC. It encodes CASSQDERGRSYEQYF.

This clonotype was seen a few times. V gene TRBV2 combines with J gene TRBJ2-1; 10 bases match TRBD1. V shed 2 bases and J 4 bases; nucleotides not matched to a gene: 8. The CDR3 extends over 17 amino acids. Germline CDR1 SNHLY, CDR2 FYNNEI. The CDR3 nucleotides are TGTGCCAGCAGTGAACCCAGACAGGGGGCAAGGTACAATGAGCAGTTCTTC. Amino acid sequence: CASSEPRQGARYNEQFF.

This clonotype has more than one count but fewer than ten. CDR3 amino acids: CAISEDREGYGYTF. The CDR3 nucleotides read TGTGCCATCAGTGAGGACAGGGAGGGCTATGGCTACACCTTC. The chain recombines TRBV10-3 with TRBJ1-2, with 7 bases aligning to TRBD1. CDR1 and CDR2 from the germline V gene are ENHRY and SYGVKD. V trimming: 2 bases; J trimming: 4 bases; junction bases outside the gene matches: 4. The CDR3 totals 14 residues.

The chain combines TRBV30 with TRBJ2-2; 10 nucleotides match TRBD1. Germline assignment: CDR1 GTSNPN and CDR2 SVGIG (reference sequence). The CDR3 has 17 amino acids. DNA of the CDR3: TGTGCATTCTCCGGGACAGGGGCATTCGTGAACACCGGGGAGCTGTTTTTT. It specifies CAFSGTGAFVNTGELFF.

This clonotype was seen a few times. The chain uses TRBV7-9 and TRBJ2-1, with 9 bases identical to TRBD1. Germline CDR1 SEHNR, CDR2 FQNEAQ (reference sequence). This CDR3 comprises 15 residues. Trimming removed 6 bases from V and 5 bases from J; junction bases left unmatched: 8. For the CDR3, the DNA is TGTGCCAGCAGGTATACCGGGACAGGGAACAATGAGCAGTTCTTC. As protein: CASRYTGTGNNEQFF.

The chain couples TRBV27 to TRBJ1-1, with no clear D. CDR1 and CDR2 (germline): MNHEY, SMNVEV (reference sequence). The CDR3 contains 13 residues. Deletions cut 3 bases from V and 1 base from J, with 6 bases between. The CDR3 loop reads CASSFGPNTEAFF. The DNA of the CDR3 is TGTGCCAGCAGTTTTGGCCCGAACACTGAAGCTTTCTTT.

The chain carries TRBV11-3 and TRBJ2-1; no clear D gene. The V end was cut by 5 bases, the J end by 5 bases, with 7 bases between. This CDR3 region has 12 residues. The germline gives CDR1 SGHNT, CDR2 YENEEA. DNA for the CDR3: TGTGCCAGCAGCCACCGCCACAATGAGCAGTTCTTC. Protein sequence: CASSHRHNEQFF.

This clonotype occurred many times. The gene calls are TRBV28 and TRBJ2-7, with 10 positions matching TRBD2. The junction had 6 bases not matched to a gene; V was cut back by 2 bases and J by 2 bases. The length of the CDR3 is 16 residues. The V gene's germline CDR1 is MDHEN and CDR2 SYDVKM. DNA of the CDR3: TGTGCCAGCAGTTTACGGTCCAGCGGGAGGGCCTACGAGCAGTACTTC. This translates into CASSLRSSGRAYEQYF.

This clonotype was detected once. V gene TRBV6-1 combines with J gene TRBJ2-1, with 8 bases that match TRBD1. The DNA end is a closer match to TRBJ2-7, so the J assignment may be wrong. Germline V gives CDR1 MNHNS, CDR2 SASEGT. The CDR3 totals 17 residues. CDR3 sequence reads: CASSEGLPGGFYNEQYF. In nucleotides, the CDR3 is TGTGCCAGCAGTGAAGGTTTACCAGGGGGCTTCTACAATGAGCAGTACTTC.

The rearrangement uses TRBV9 and TRBJ1-2; TRBD1 aligns across 7 bases. This CDR3 spans 12 amino acids. Trimming at V came to 8 bases and at J to 8 bases, leaving 9 bases not matched to a gene. Germline V gives CDR1 SGDLS, CDR2 YYNGEE. CDR3 protein: CASTGQAGGYTF. The CDR3 DNA reads as TGTGCCAGTACCGGACAGGCTGGGGGCTACACCTTC.

As for this clonotype: Sequence at one end of the junction differs from germline and may be a read error. The rearrangement joins TRBV7-6 to TRBJ1-2; 8 bases map to TRBD1. This CDR3 region has 16 residues. The germline CDR1 and CDR2 sequences are SGHVS and FNYEAQ. The CDR3 sequence is CASSSGGGLTNHGYTF. Here the CDR3 DNA reads TGTGCCAGCAGCTCAGGGGGCGGACTAACTAACCATGGCTACACCTTC.

The V gene is TRBV30, the J gene TRBJ2-1; weak D call: TRBD2 (5 bases). Trimming cost V 4 bases and J 5 bases, with 12 bases left between them. This CDR3 is built from 13 residues. CDR1 and CDR2 (germline): GTSNPN, SVGIG (reference sequence). CDR3 bases: TGTGCCTGGAAAAAAGGACTTAACAATGAGCAGTTCTTC. Translating gives CAWKKGLNNEQFF.

The chain carries TRBV14 and TRBJ2-3, with D uncertain. The CDR3 is 11 residues long. Trimming removed 1 base from V and 6 bases from J, with 2 bases in between. Germline-derived CDR1 and CDR2 are SGHDN and FVKESK. The DNA for the CDR3 is TGTGCCAGCAGCCAAGGTGATACGCAGTATTTT. This sequence encodes CASSQGDTQYF. Complete variable domain (other parts from reference TRBV14 and TRBJ2-3): EAGVTQFPSHSVIEKGQTVTLRCDPISGHDNLYWYRRVMGKEIKFLLHFVKESKQDESGMPNNRFLAERTGGTYSTLKVQPAELEDSGVYFCASSQGDTQYFGPGTRLTVL.

This chain links TRBV7-6 with TRBJ2-6; TRBD1 matches at 9 bases. Trimming removed 8 bases from V and 0 bases from J; junction bases left unmatched: 17. The CDR3 covers 20 residues. In germline, CDR1 is SGHVS, CDR2 FNYEAQ. CDR3 nucleotide sequence: TGTGCCAGCGGGCCGGGACAGGGTGTTTCCCGCTCCTCTGGGGCCAACGTCCTGACTTTC. As protein: CASGPGQGVSRSSGANVLTF.

This clonotype was observed a single time. V usage is TRBV19 and J usage is TRBJ1-1, with 7 bases identical to TRBD1. Germline V gene data show CDR1 as LNHDA and CDR2 as SQIVND (reference sequence). V dropped 7 bases and J dropped 5; count of bases not matched to a gene: 10. The CDR3 has 14 residues. The CDR3 region has the DNA TGTGCCAGTATGACAGACAGGGTCGGAACTGAAGCTTTCTTT. It is translated as CASMTDRVGTEAFF.

This chain connects TRBV28 to TRBJ2-7, with 7 bases identical to TRBD2. J gave up 0 bases and V 2 bases, and 4 bases lay outside the gene matches. Germline V gives CDR1 MDHEN, CDR2 SYDVKM. The CDR3 has 15 residues. The CDR3 protein is CASSLRGEASYEQYF. The CDR3 DNA reads as TGTGCCAGCAGTTTACGGGGGGAGGCCTCCTACGAGCAGTACTTC.

The chain couples TRBV24-1 to TRBJ2-1, with 7 nucleotides matching TRBD2. CDR3 length: 16 amino acids. The V gene's germline CDR1 is KGHDR and CDR2 SFDVKD. V shed 3 bases and J 8 bases; nucleotides not matched to a gene: 12. CDR3 residues: CATSDPTSDSGYEQFF. CDR3 DNA sequence: TGTGCCACCAGTGATCCTACTAGCGACAGCGGCTATGAGCAGTTCTTC.

The chain couples TRBV20-1 to TRBJ2-1; the match to TRBD2 covers 9 bases. Germline trimming cut 4 bases from V and 6 bases from J; bases unmatched to any gene: 10. This CDR3 is built from 15 residues. The V gene's germline CDR1 is DFQATT and CDR2 SNEGSKA (reference sequence). The CDR3 nucleotides read TGCAGTGCTAACCCTTTAGCGGGAGTGCTCAATGAGCAGTTCTTC. This codes for CSANPLAGVLNEQFF.

The CDR3 region is CASSLDWGPPSSYNEQFF. The CDR3 DNA reads TGTGCCAGCAGCTTGGATTGGGGTCCCCCAAGCTCCTACAATGAGCAGTTCTTC. This chain connects TRBV5-4 to TRBJ2-1; D is ambiguous. V shed 0 bases and J shed 0 bases, with 16 bases lying between them. Germline CDR1 and CDR2: SGHNT and YYREEE (reference sequence). This CDR3 is 18 amino acids long.

The chain carries TRBV6-6 and TRBJ2-1; D unclear. Germline values: CDR1 MNHNY, CDR2 SVGAGI (reference sequence). This CDR3 is 15 amino acids long. Trimming removed 9 bases from V and 3 bases from J, with 18 bases in between. The chain's CDR3 is CARIRSVSDYNEQFF. The CDR3 coding sequence is TGTGCCAGAATCAGAAGCGTCTCGGACTACAATGAGCAGTTCTTC.

This clonotype was seen just once. The DNA of the CDR3 is TGTGCCAGTAGTACAGCCCTAGTTTTCCATGAGCAGTTCTTC. This translates into CASSTALVFHEQFF. The V and J genes are TRBV19 and TRBJ2-1, with no clear D. The CDR3 sequence is 14 residues long. V lost 4 bases, J lost 8 bases, and 15 bases lay in between. The germline V gene encodes CDR1 LNHDA and CDR2 SQIVND (reference sequence).

There are a few counts of this clonotype. The chain carries TRBV7-2 and TRBJ2-5; the match to TRBD2 covers 7 bases. Germline CDR1 SGHTA, CDR2 FQGNSA. With V trimmed by 1 base and J by 4 bases, 9 bases remained unmatched. This CDR3 region has 16 residues. The CDR3 is CASSLEVGGPGETQYF. In nucleotides, the CDR3 is TGTGCCAGCAGCTTAGAGGTGGGAGGGCCCGGAGAGACCCAGTACTTC. The entire variable domain, with the rest obtained from reference TRBV7-2 and TRBJ2-5, is as follows: GAGVSQSPSNKVTEKGKDVELRCDPISGHTALYWYRQSLGQGLEFLIYFQGNSAPDKSGLPSDRFSAERTGGSVSTLTIQRTQQEDSAVYLCASSLEVGGPGETQYFGPGTRLLVL.